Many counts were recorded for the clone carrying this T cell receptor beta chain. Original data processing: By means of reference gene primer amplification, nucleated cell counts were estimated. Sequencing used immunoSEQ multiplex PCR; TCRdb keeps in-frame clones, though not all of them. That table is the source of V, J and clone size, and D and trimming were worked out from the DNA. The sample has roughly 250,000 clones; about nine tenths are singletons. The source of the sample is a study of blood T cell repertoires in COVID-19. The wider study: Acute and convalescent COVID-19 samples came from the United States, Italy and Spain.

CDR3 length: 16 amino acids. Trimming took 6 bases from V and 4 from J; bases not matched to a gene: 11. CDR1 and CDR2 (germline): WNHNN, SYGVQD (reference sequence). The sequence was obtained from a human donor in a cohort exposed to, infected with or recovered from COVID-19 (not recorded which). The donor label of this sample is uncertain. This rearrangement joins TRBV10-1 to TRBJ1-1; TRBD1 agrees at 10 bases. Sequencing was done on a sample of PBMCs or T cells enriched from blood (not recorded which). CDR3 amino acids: CASRDRGSRFGTEAFF. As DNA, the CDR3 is TGCGCCAGCAGGGACAGGGGGTCTCGTTTCGGCACTGAAGCTTTCTTT.